One T cell receptor beta chain is described in this entry. This clonotype has more than one count but fewer than ten. Its antigen is still unknown. Base-call qualities are not available, and no considerably larger clone is one nucleotide away. Libraries were made using 5' RACE. TCRdb names Illumina HiSeq 2000 as the instrument used. Template switching added a universal primer binding site, and the final cDNA carried a unique molecular identifier that allowed TCR cDNA molecules to be counted accurately. Specific primers in the conserved constant-segment region were used to synthesize first-strand cDNA for the TCR alpha and beta chains. To control for contamination, every cDNA library was double barcoded, receiving both a SMART-Mk sample barcode and Illumina barcodes. TruSeq adapter sequences, together with Illumina sample barcodes, were added in two successive PCR steps. Sequencing of the TCR alpha and beta cDNA libraries was done on the Illumina HiSeq platform using custom primers. Processing in the source paper ran as follows. MiGEC processed the raw reads to extract unique molecular identifiers, while MiXCR was used to determine the CDR3 positions. Recombination models were inferred per individual with the repgenHMM and IGoR tools using an EM algorithm. The analysis of shared clonotypes was done with the tcR package in R, with sharing normalized by the product of cloneset sizes. To study raw recombination free of thymic and clonal selection effects, out-of-frame nonproductive sequences were analyzed. TCRdb cleaned the public reads at Q25 with fastp, built clones with MiXCR and kept in-frame beta chains. Records with the same CDR3 protein are collapsed into one entry carrying the most frequent genes and DNA. None of the V and J calls come from the authors' own analysis; TCRdb made them. The sample includes 1.5 million to 2 million distinct CDR3 sequences, with roughly 35% observed a single time. The biggest ten clones account for roughly 0.3% of the sample.

The sample belongs to a study of identical twins (dated by TCRdb to 2016 to 2018). As for the study more broadly: TCR alpha and beta repertoires from monozygotic twins, unrelated adults of various ages and cord blood were deep-sequenced to test whether fetal clonotypes persist. To rule out contamination, replicate twin experiments were performed at different times with different library preparation protocols. The paper's findings and limits, for the study overall: Excess twin sharing in beta out-of-frame sequences was weaker because fewer shared sequences lowered the signal-to-noise ratio. Because the same donors could not be followed over many years, conclusions were based on cross-sectional statistical analysis. Recombination models systematically underestimated out-of-frame TCR alpha sharing in monozygotic twins but agreed with sharing between unrelated individuals. Abundant cord blood beta clonotypes carried fewer insertions; young adult naive repertoires showed a weaker similar trend, while memory repertoires showed none. Invariant T cells such as MAIT and iNKT could partly confound zero-insertion analyses, though diverse VJ usage argued against this for most clonotypes. Compared with coincidental sharing between unrelated individuals, out-of-frame TCR alpha sequences shared between twins showed an excess of sequences with low generation probability.

Only healthy Caucasian donors were included. From its cysteine to its phenylalanine, the CDR3 spans 16 amino acids. CDR3 DNA only is kept here, 48 bases in frame from base 1. V and J lose 1 base and 0 bases, and a span of 11 bases separates them. The germline V gene encodes CDR1 SGHTA and CDR2 FQGNSA. The material sequenced was cord blood. The TCR was taken from a newborn girl in good health. The chain uses TRBV7-2 and TRBJ2-3, with the D gene not confidently named. This receptor carries the CDR3 CASSLGPRGSTDTQYF. The bases are TGTGCCAGCAGCTTAGGCCCCCGTGGAAGCACAGATACGCAGTATTTT. Outside the CDR3, residues come from the reference TRBV7-2 and TRBJ2-3 proteins, so the full variable domain is: GAGVSQSPSNKVTEKGKDVELRCDPISGHTALYWYRQSLGQGLEFLIYFQGNSAPDKSGLPSDRFSAERTGGSVSTLTIQRTQQEDSAVYLCASSLGPRGSTDTQYFGPGTRLTVL.